The rows below give T cell receptor beta chains drawn from one sample of a study of control samples from healthy donors and cancer patients. TCRdb's table, derived via immunoSEQ multiplex PCR, lists solely in-frame clones and lacks some. The data hold about 140,000 clones, with more than 90% observed a single time. The material sequenced was blood. Receptors were obtained from a man aged 25-45 years in good health. The CDR3 runs from the conserved cysteine through the conserved F or W. The order of the fields is V gene, D gene, J gene, clone size, CDR3 protein, CDR3 DNA. The D gene is left open where the match is weak. Expanded clones get a size class; other rows say once, few or many, or leave the size out.

TRBV3-1/TRBV3-2	-	TRBJ1-5	once	CASSQAPQRDQPQHF	TGTGCCAGCAGCCAAGCTCCCCAGAGAGATCAGCCCCAGCATTTT
TRBV27	-	TRBJ1-2	-	CASSPTPGINGYTF	TGTGCCAGCAGTCCTACTCCGGGGATAAATGGCTACACCTTC
TRBV19	TRBD1	TRBJ2-5	-	CASSPQGTETQYF	TGTGCCAGTAGCCCACAGGGGACAGAGACCCAGTACTTC
TRBV18	-	TRBJ1-1	-	CASSRANLNTEAFF	TGTGCCAGCTCTCGGGCCAACCTGAACACTGAAGCTTTCTTT
TRBV28	-	TRBJ2-7	once	CASSLGRGPGEQYF	TGTGCCAGCAGTTTGGGCAGGGGCCCAGGCGAGCAGTACTTC
TRBV5-6	TRBD1	TRBJ1-6	-	CASSLSQGADSPLHF	TGTGCCAGCAGCTTGTCCCAGGGGGCCGATTCACCCCTCCACTTT
TRBV6-5	TRBD1	TRBJ1-4	-	CASLKGASGNEKLFF	TGTGCCAGCCTCAAGGGGGCGTCTGGGAATGAAAAACTGTTTTTT
TRBV5-4	TRBD1	TRBJ2-1	once	CASSIRDRGGFNEQFF	TGTGCCAGCAGCATACGGGACAGGGGGGGGTTCAATGAGCAGTTCTTC
TRBV4-1	-	TRBJ1-1	-	CASSQVLSPEAFF	TGCGCCAGCAGCCAAGTCTTATCTCCTGAAGCTTTCTTT
TRBV6-6	-	TRBJ2-5	-	CASSFGRYQETQYF	TGTGCCAGCAGCTTCGGAAGGTACCAAGAGACCCAGTACTTC
TRBV30	-	TRBJ1-1	-	CAWRLQGMGTEAFF	TGTGCCTGGAGATTACAGGGTATGGGCACTGAAGCTTTCTTT
TRBV9	-	TRBJ1-1	-	CASSARPNADAFF	TGTGCCAGCAGCGCTCGACCAAACGCCGATGCTTTCTTT
TRBV30	-	TRBJ1-1	-	CAWSNTEAFF	TGTGCCTGGAGTAACACTGAAGCTTTCTTT
TRBV19	TRBD2	TRBJ2-3	-	CASSNTLAGGVPDTQYF	TGTGCCAGTAGTAACACACTAGCGGGAGGGGTTCCCGATACGCAGTATTTT
TRBV27	-	TRBJ2-2	-	CASSFGERVTGELFF	TGTGCCAGCAGTTTTGGCGAGCGGGTCACCGGGGAGCTGTTTTTT
TRBV7-3	-	TRBJ2-5	once	CASSLIGGLGETQYF	TGTGCCAGCAGCTTAATTGGGGGGCTAGGAGAGACCCAGTACTTC
TRBV7-2	-	TRBJ1-3	-	CASSLRRDSGNTIYF	TGTGCCAGCAGCTTAAGACGGGACTCTGGAAACACCATATATTTT
TRBV6-5	-	TRBJ2-5	-	CASSYLRQGQETQYF	TGTGCCAGCAGTTACTTGCGCCAGGGACAAGAGACCCAGTACTTC
TRBV4-1	TRBD1	TRBJ1-5	-	CASSQGILAGGRQPQHF	TGCGCCAGCAGCCAAGGTATTCTCGCAGGGGGAAGACAGCCCCAGCATTTT
TRBV6-5	TRBD2	TRBJ2-1	-	CASSYSRGRVSNEQFF	TGTGCCAGCAGTTACTCGAGAGGGAGGGTTTCCAATGAGCAGTTCTTC
TRBV2	-	TRBJ2-7	few	CATRTGLYEQYF	TGTGCCACAAGGACGGGGCTCTACGAGCAGTACTTC
TRBV5-8	-	TRBJ1-5	-	CASSSRVSNQPQHF	TGTGCCAGCAGCTCAAGGGTAAGCAATCAGCCCCAGCATTTT
TRBV9	-	TRBJ2-7	once	CASSVGSEPYEQYF	TGTGCCAGCAGCGTAGGCAGCGAACCCTACGAGCAGTACTTC
TRBV6-1	TRBD1	TRBJ2-6	once	CASRQRGPGANVLTF	TGTGCCAGCAGGCAGAGGGGGCCTGGGGCCAACGTCCTGACTTTC
TRBV27	-	TRBJ2-7	-	CASSFLGPYEQYF	TGTGCCAGCAGTTTCTTGGGCCCCTACGAGCAGTACTTC
TRBV2	TRBD2	TRBJ2-7	-	CASSAGLAGEDEQYF	TGTGCCAGCAGTGCGGGACTAGCGGGAGAAGACGAGCAGTACTTC
TRBV11-2	TRBD1	TRBJ1-1	-	CASSWGQGGDTEAFF	TGTGCCAGCAGCTGGGGACAGGGAGGGGACACTGAAGCTTTCTTT
TRBV6-5	-	TRBJ1-1	once	CASSYELNTEAFF	TGTGCCAGCAGTTACGAGCTGAACACTGAAGCTTTCTTT
TRBV7-2	-	TRBJ1-5	-	CASSLVGRGLANQPQHF	TGTGCCAGCAGCTTAGTAGGCAGGGGACTTGCAAATCAGCCCCAGCATTTT
TRBV7-2	-	TRBJ2-5	-	CASSLGHNQETQYF	TGTGCCAGCAGCCTAGGACACAACCAAGAGACCCAGTACTTC
TRBV11-3	TRBD2	TRBJ2-5	-	CASSLALAGGETQYF	TGTGCCAGCAGCTTAGCTCTAGCGGGAGGAGAGACCCAGTACTTC
TRBV28	-	TRBJ1-6	-	CASYTSGRTTMISPLHF	TGTGCCAGCTATACTTCAGGACGAACGACTATGATTTCACCCCTCCACTTT
TRBV6-2/TRBV6-3	-	TRBJ2-1	-	CASSRPAGEQFF	TGTGCCAGCAGCCGCCCGGCGGGTGAGCAGTTCTTC
TRBV6-4	TRBD2	TRBJ2-3	-	CASSDVAGGTDTQYF	TGTGCCAGCAGTGACGTAGCGGGAGGAACAGATACGCAGTATTTT
TRBV19	TRBD1	TRBJ1-5	once	CASSTSQRQGQHF	TGTGCCAGTAGTACCAGCCAAAGACAGGGGCAGCATTTT
TRBV10-3	-	TRBJ1-2	few	CASLASAYVPNYGYTF	TGTGCCAGCTTAGCCTCGGCCTACGTCCCCAACTATGGCTACACCTTC
TRBV12-5	TRBD1	TRBJ1-6	-	CASGLDRGPHNSPLHF	TGTGCTAGTGGTTTGGACAGGGGTCCCCATAATTCACCCCTCCACTTT
TRBV28	-	TRBJ1-1	-	CASSRGGRGTEAFF	TGTGCCAGCAGCAGAGGGGGAAGAGGGACTGAAGCTTTCTTT
TRBV18	TRBD2	TRBJ2-3	-	CASSPLPSGTTDTQYF	TGTGCCAGCTCACCACTTCCTAGCGGGACCACAGATACGCAGTATTTT
TRBV2	-	TRBJ2-1	-	CASSEALGSNEQFF	TGTGCCAGCAGTGAAGCGCTAGGGTCCAATGAGCAGTTCTTC
TRBV6-5	-	TRBJ2-1	few	CASSGSGHSNEQFF	TGTGCCAGCAGCGGGAGCGGACATTCAAATGAGCAGTTCTTC
TRBV19	TRBD1	TRBJ1-1	-	CASTLMGQHTEAFF	TGTGCCAGTACCTTAATGGGACAGCACACTGAAGCTTTCTTT
TRBV15	-	TRBJ1-6	-	CATSREDNSPLHF	TGTGCCACCAGCAGAGAAGATAATTCACCCCTCCACTTT
TRBV5-1	-	TRBJ1-1	-	CASSLARFQAEAFF	TGCGCCAGCAGCTTGGCCCGATTCCAGGCTGAAGCTTTCTTT
TRBV30	TRBD2	TRBJ2-5	-	CAWSVRAGVLETQYF	TGTGCCTGGAGTGTACGGGCGGGAGTACTTGAGACCCAGTACTTC
TRBV7-6	-	TRBJ2-2	-	CASSQPTGRSGELFF	TGTGCCAGCAGCCAACCTACAGGGAGGAGCGGGGAGCTGTTTTTT
TRBV11-2	TRBD2	TRBJ2-1	once	CASSAGLASSEQFF	TGTGCCAGCAGCGCGGGACTAGCGTCGTCTGAGCAGTTCTTC
TRBV2	TRBD1	TRBJ1-1	once	CATRTGDTEAFF	TGTGCCACCAGGACAGGGGACACTGAAGCTTTCTTT